This TCR beta chain was found in a study of cytomegalovirus exposure and HLA in healthy donors. Samples came from healthy bone marrow donors. PCR used 60 Vbeta primers and 13 Jbeta primers. The method was immunoSEQ multiplex PCR; TCRdb's version includes in-frame clones alone and lacks a portion of them. Recorded here are 40,000 to 55,000 clones; the top ten clones represent roughly 5.5%. CDR1 SNHLY and CDR2 FYNNEI come from the germline V gene. J gave up 0 bases and V 1 base, and 10 bases lay outside the gene matches. The CDR3 is 18 residues long. The genes are TRBV2 and TRBJ2-3; TRBD2 agrees at 7 bases. The sequenced sample was PBMCs. The receptor was derived from a male donor in good health and CMV-seropositive. In DNA form, the CDR3 reads TGTGCCAGCAGTGAAGAGGCTAGCGGAGAACCTAGCACAGATACGCAGTATTTT. This encodes CASSEEASGEPSTDTQYF.